A selection of T cell receptor beta chains follows, all from one sample in a study of shared clonotypes between healthy human individuals. The method was immunoSEQ multiplex PCR; TCRdb's version includes in-frame clones alone and lacks a portion of them. The table lists over a million clones, 75% of them singletons. The sequencing sample was made of memory CD4+ T cells sorted from blood. These receptors were obtained from a man between 18 and 29 years old in good health. CDR3s include the opening cysteine and the closing phenylalanine or tryptophan. Each record gives: J gene, V gene, clone size, D gene, CDR3 protein, CDR3 DNA. D genes are given only for firm matches. Where a row states a size, it is once, few, many or the class of an expanded clone; other rows omit it.

J gene: TRBJ1-4
V gene: TRBV5-1
clone size: few
D gene: .
CDR3 protein: CASSLQGSNEKLFF
CDR3 DNA: TGCGCCAGCAGCTTACAGGGCTCTAATGAAAAACTGTTTTTT

J gene: TRBJ2-3
V gene: TRBV6-5
clone size: many
D gene: .
CDR3 protein: CASTEEGGSTDTQYF
CDR3 DNA: TGTGCCAGCACGGAAGAGGGGGGAAGCACAGATACGCAGTATTTT

J gene: TRBJ2-7
V gene: TRBV7-2
clone size: .
D gene: .
CDR3 protein: CASRAGTSRSYEQYF
CDR3 DNA: TGTGCCAGCAGGGCCGGGACTTCTCGTTCCTACGAGCAGTACTTC

J gene: TRBJ1-5
V gene: TRBV30
clone size: .
D gene: .
CDR3 protein: CAWSPEARRNQPQHF
CDR3 DNA: TGTGCCTGGAGTCCGGAGGCCCGGCGCAATCAGCCCCAGCATTTT

J gene: TRBJ2-1
V gene: TRBV4-2
clone size: .
D gene: .
CDR3 protein: CASSQELERRRFF
CDR3 DNA: TGTGCCAGCAGCCAAGAGCTAGAGAGGAGGAGGTTCTTC

J gene: TRBJ1-3
V gene: TRBV5-1
clone size: .
D gene: .
CDR3 protein: CASSLEQVLSGNTIYF
CDR3 DNA: TGCGCCAGCAGCTTGGAGCAGGTGCTCTCTGGAAACACCATATATTTT

J gene: TRBJ2-3
V gene: TRBV19
clone size: .
D gene: TRBD1
CDR3 protein: CATKGHRGADTQYF
CDR3 DNA: TGTGCCACCAAGGGGCACAGGGGAGCAGATACGCAGTATTTT

J gene: TRBJ1-2
V gene: TRBV2
clone size: .
D gene: .
CDR3 protein: CASSLNREYGYTF
CDR3 DNA: TGTGCCAGCAGCTTAAACAGGGAGTATGGCTACACCTTC

J gene: TRBJ2-2
V gene: TRBV5-6
clone size: .
D gene: .
CDR3 protein: CASSLLDRYNGELFF
CDR3 DNA: TGTGCCAGCAGCCTCCTGGACAGATACAACGGGGAGCTGTTTTTT

J gene: TRBJ2-2
V gene: TRBV6-5
clone size: few
D gene: .
CDR3 protein: CASIGQGFTGELFF
CDR3 DNA: TGTGCCAGCATCGGGCAGGGGTTCACCGGGGAGCTGTTTTTT

J gene: TRBJ2-2
V gene: TRBV11-3
clone size: .
D gene: .
CDR3 protein: CASSLTYGRRNTGELFF
CDR3 DNA: TGTGCCAGCAGCTTAACTTACGGGAGAAGGAACACCGGGGAGCTGTTTTTT

J gene: TRBJ2-2
V gene: TRBV30
clone size: .
D gene: TRBD1
CDR3 protein: CALTGKDGELFF
CDR3 DNA: TGTGCCTTGACAGGGAAAGACGGGGAGCTGTTTTTT

J gene: TRBJ2-3
V gene: TRBV5-6
clone size: .
D gene: TRBD2
CDR3 protein: CASSLAGLATDTQYF
CDR3 DNA: TGTGCCAGCAGCTTGGCTGGACTAGCGACAGATACGCAGTATTTT

J gene: TRBJ2-1
V gene: TRBV5-1
clone size: .
D gene: .
CDR3 protein: CASSSVEGAHNEQFF
CDR3 DNA: TGCGCCAGCAGCTCAGTGGAGGGGGCCCACAATGAGCAGTTCTTC

J gene: TRBJ2-7
V gene: TRBV28
clone size: few
D gene: TRBD1
CDR3 protein: CASSFTGGNSYEQYF
CDR3 DNA: TGTGCCAGCAGTTTCACAGGGGGCAACTCCTACGAGCAGTACTTC